This TCR beta chain was obtained from a study of PD-L1 blockade in urothelial cancer (dated by TCRdb to 2017 to 2019). Looking at the study overall: Every patient began therapy in about 2014 and was given atezolizumab 1,200 mg intravenously every 3 weeks. Twenty-five of 29 patients were males with bladder-origin urothelial cancer, and about 65% of the 29 reported a prior smoking history. An ECOG performance status of 0 or 1 was recorded for the patients, and 0 to 3 prior chemotherapy regimens had been received by the patients. Blood samples were analyzed at 3 weeks after treatment start (second dose) and at 6 weeks after treatment start. Blood samples gave median yields of approximately 130,000 T cells and tens of thousands of unique TCRs, along with a median clonality of 0.080. The study was an exploratory multi-omic analysis of somatic, immune and clinical correlates of response to PD-L1 blockade with atezolizumab in urothelial cancer. Pretreatment tumor samples and matched peripheral blood, collected serially before and after atezolizumab treatment, underwent TCR sequencing. Progression-free survival longer than 6 months counted as durable clinical benefit, and TCR features were additionally tested against both progression-free and overall survival. In the same patients, pretreatment tumors underwent whole exome sequencing and RNA sequencing in addition to TCR sequencing. Durable clinical benefit was achieved by nine patients and was not achieved by 20 patients. Some 30 patients had pretreatment blood TCR-seq, some 25 had at least one posttreatment blood collection, and some 25 had tumor TCR-seq. Results and caveats for the whole study, not just this receptor: A pretreatment peripheral blood TCR clonality below the median was linked to improved progression-free and overall survival. Because the sample size was small (n of about 27) and many of the analyses were exploratory, the results are meant to be hypothesis-generating. Greater expansion of tumor-associated TCR clones in peripheral blood 3 weeks after the start of treatment was observed in patients with durable benefit (n of about 20, p = 0.022).

Comment on this clone: Its target antigen remains unknown. One base away there is no much larger clone; base qualities are not given.

What this sample's time point label stands for: pretreatment peripheral blood. A cohort of 25 to 30 patients with locally advanced or metastatic urothelial carcinoma, treated at Memorial Sloan Kettering on a trial protocol, was included. Peripheral blood mononuclear cells were collected pretreatment and during treatment, at between 1 and 8 total time points per patient. The Qiagen DNeasy Blood extraction kit was used to purify genomic DNA from total PBMCs and from tumor samples. PBMCs were collected pretreatment and during treatment and were isolated and stored as previously described. The CDR3 measures 13 amino acids from cysteine to phenylalanine. Solely the CDR3 DNA is kept, with 39 bases framed from the first base. The V end loses 3 bases and the J end loses 7 bases, and a stretch of 13 bases separates them. CDR1 and CDR2 are read off the germline V gene as MGHRA and YSYEKL. To estimate absolute template abundance from read counts, synthetic TCR analog templates were spiked into each PCR. The immunoSEQ assay used bias-controlled V and J gene primers to amplify TCRbeta CDR3 regions from genomic DNA. Rearranged TCRbeta segments were sequenced at approximately 20X coverage. The original methods were these. Clustering was used to correct sequencing errors, and CDR3s were annotated against IMGT to assign V, D and J genes. Only productive TCRbeta rearrangements were used in downstream analyses, excluding out-of-frame or stop-codon sequences. To compute clonality, Shannon entropy was normalized by the log of the number of unique productive sequences and then subtracted from one. Clones differing between time points or between blood and tumor were identified by Fisher's exact test with Benjamini-Hochberg correction at adjusted p below 0.01. TCRdb re-hosts the immuneACCESS table, in-frame sequences only. Its copies lack some clones; in the studies checked, an unresolved V gene accounts for under half of them, and the cause for the rest is not known. That table is the source of V, J and clone size, and D and trimming were worked out from the DNA. The table for this sample lists tens of thousands of clones; around 83% of them were counted only once. The ten largest clones add up to around a tenth of the sample.

The receptor chain draws on TRBV4-1 and TRBJ2-7; TRBD1 is a weak D gene call, 6 bases matching. The origin of this receptor is a woman in her 70s with urothelial cancer. The input for sequencing was PBMCs, taken around atezolizumab (anti-PD-L1) treatment. CDR3 region: CASSQIQGLEQYF. The nucleotides read TGCGCCAGCAGCCAGATACAGGGTCTGGAGCAGTACTTC.